The 13 T cell receptor beta chains given below trace back to one sample, sequenced in a study of metastatic and nonmetastatic thyroid tumors (TCRdb year 2020). Libraries were built with PCR. The sample was run on an Illumina HiSeq 4000. TCRdb handled the public reads itself, with Q25 trimming in fastp and clone calling in MiXCR, and kept productive beta chains. In this sample the table shows 91,000 or so clones, roughly 12% of which occur a single time. The ten largest clones add up to about 10% of the sample. None of the patients had been given any treatment before thyroid surgery. The specimen sequenced was blood. Source of these receptors: a female donor with papillary thyroid cancer or a benign thyroid nodule (not recorded which). Some clones in this sample may be carry-over from other donors' samples.

This clone was recorded at least ten times. CDR3 residues: CSARKLVAYEQYF. CDR3 sequence (DNA): TGCAGTGCTAGAAAACTAGTAGCCTACGAGCAGTACTTC. This chain joins TRBV20-1 and TRBJ2-7, with a possible D match to TRBD2 (5 bases). V gave up 2 bases and J gave up 2 bases, with 10 bases separating them. Germline CDR1 reads DFQATT; CDR2 reads SNEGSKA (reference sequence). The CDR3 covers 13 residues.

This clone was seen ten or more times. The chain links TRBV27 to TRBJ2-7; 12 bases line up with TRBD2. From germline, CDR1 is MNHEY and CDR2 SMNVEV (reference sequence). Trimming at V came to 4 bases and at J to 4 bases, leaving 2 bases not matched to a gene. The CDR3 is 14 amino acids. CDR3 nucleotides: TGTGCCAGCAGTTCGACTAGCGGGAGTTACGAGCAGTACTTC. It specifies CASSSTSGSYEQYF.

This clone was observed many times. This rearrangement joins TRBV28 to TRBJ1-3; 7 nucleotides align to TRBD1. V shed 7 bases and J 0 bases; nucleotides not matched to a gene: 9. The CDR3 sequence is 16 residues long. Germline V gene data show CDR1 as MDHEN and CDR2 as SYDVKM. The CDR3 loop is CASTGQALNSGNTIYF. As DNA, the CDR3 is TGTGCCAGCACCGGACAGGCCCTAAACTCTGGAAACACCATATATTTT.

This clone was observed many times. The chain combines TRBV5-8 with TRBJ2-1, with TRBD1 matching 8 bases. J lost 12 bases, V lost 4 bases, and 6 bases had no gene match. The germline gives CDR1 SGHTS, CDR2 YDEGEE. CDR3 size: 12 residues. The CDR3 DNA is TGTGCCAGCAGCCGAGACAGGGGACGGCAGTTCTTC. Amino acids: CASSRDRGRQFF.

This clone was detected many times. The J gene is TRBJ1-1, the V gene TRBV7-9; D is undetermined. The germline V gene has CDR1 SEHNR and CDR2 FQNEAQ (reference sequence). The CDR3 contains 15 residues. The V end lost 4 bases, the J end lost 6 bases, and 18 bases lay between the germline ends. This chain's CDR3 is CASSSLSGRVSEAFF. CDR3 bases: TGTGCCAGCAGCTCCTTAAGCGGGAGGGTATCTGAAGCTTTCTTT. Supplemented by reference TRBV7-9 and TRBJ1-1, the full variable domain reads DTGVSQNPRHKITKRGQNVTFRCDPISEHNRLYWYRQTLGQGPEFLTYFQNEAQLEKSRLLSDRFSAERPKGSFSTLEIQRTEQGDSAMYLCASSSLSGRVSEAFFGQGTRLTVV.

This clone appeared many times. The sample holds other DNA sequences that translate to the same CDR3. V and J are TRBV19 and TRBJ2-5; TRBD2 matches at 13 bases. The CDR3 consists of 15 residues. Germline CDR1 reads LNHDA; CDR2 reads SQIVND (reference sequence). The trim removed 4 bases at V and 4 bases at J, leaving 3 bases unmatched. CDR3: CASSRLAGGGETQYF. DNA of the CDR3: TGTGCCAGTAGTAGACTAGCGGGAGGCGGAGAGACCCAGTACTTC.

This clone was seen ten or more times. The V and J genes are TRBV5-1 and TRBJ2-7; tentatively, D is TRBD2 (6 bases). V lost 4 bases and J lost 5, with 10 bases in between. Germline CDR1 and CDR2: SGHRS and YFSETQ. The CDR3 extends over 12 amino acids. CDR3: CASSAWGDEQYF. The CDR3 DNA reads TGCGCCAGCAGCGCTTGGGGGGACGAGCAGTACTTC.

This clone was recorded at least ten times. This chain joins TRBV5-1 and TRBJ1-2; possibly TRBD1 for D (5 bases). The CDR3 spans 15 residues. Germline V lookup: CDR1 SGHRS, CDR2 YFSETQ. The ends were cut back, 4 bases at V and 5 bases at J, with 18 bases in the middle. The CDR3 protein is CASSPGFGASYGYTF. CDR3 nucleotide sequence: TGCGCCAGCAGCCCCGGATTCGGGGCGTCTTATGGCTACACCTTC.

This clone was seen many times. CDR3 coding DNA: TGCGCCAGCAGCTTGGAGGCTAGCCGAGGGTACGATGAGCAGTTCTTC. Encoded protein: CASSLEASRGYDEQFF. The rearrangement joins TRBV5-1 to TRBJ2-1, with D tentatively TRBD2 (5 bases). Trimming left V 0 bases short and J 8 bases short, with 18 bases between. This CDR3 has 16 residues. Germline values: CDR1 SGHRS, CDR2 YFSETQ.

The chain joins TRBV19 to TRBJ1-2; 8 bases align to TRBD1. The CDR3 totals 15 residues. Per germline, CDR1 LNHDA and CDR2 SQIVND (reference sequence). V trimming: 5 bases; J trimming: 8 bases; junction bases outside the gene matches: 13. The CDR3 DNA sequence: TGTGCCAGTAGTCCCCAGGGGGCTGATGGTGGGGGCTACACCTTC. Its translation: CASSPQGADGGGYTF.

In its sample, this clone was seen many times. J is TRBJ2-1 and V is TRBV3-1; a weak D match, TRBD1 (6 bases). The CDR3 is made up of 17 amino acids. Trimming took off 4 bases at V and 1 base at J, with 17 bases between the two ends. The germline V gene encodes CDR1 LGHDT and CDR2 YNNKEL (reference sequence). CDR3 bases: TGTGCCAGCAGCCGCCTTGAAGGGGGACCATCCTACAATGAGCAGTTCTTC. This translates into CASSRLEGGPSYNEQFF.

There are many counts of this clone. This rearrangement joins TRBV10-3 to TRBJ1-2; no firm D call. CDR1 and CDR2 (germline): ENHRY, SYGVKD. The CDR3 contains 13 residues. Trimming stripped 4 bases from V and 3 bases from J, with 9 bases between. CDR3 DNA: TGTGCCATCAGTGTCTCAGTTTACTATGGCTACACCTTC. It translates to CAISVSVYYGYTF.

J is TRBJ1-1 and V is TRBV6-1; TRBD1 agrees at 9 bases. V dropped 10 bases and J dropped 10; count of bases not matched to a gene: 10. The CDR3 loop spans 12 amino acids. Germline V gene lookup returns CDR1 MNHNS and CDR2 SASEGT. The CDR3 loop reads CATGQGPLGAFF. The CDR3 DNA sequence: TGTGCCACAGGACAGGGGCCGCTTGGAGCTTTCTTT.